Included here is one T cell receptor (beta chain) sequence, with context. The source of the sample is a study of blood T cell repertoires in COVID-19. Turning to the study itself: Collection of acute and convalescent COVID-19 samples took place in the United States, Italy and Spain. Nucleic acid was either cDNA or gDNA, and it came from T cells, B-cell-depleted T cells, or PBMCs.

Trimming took 5 bases from V and 8 from J; bases not matched to a gene: 9. CDR1 and CDR2 (germline): SGHTA, FQGNSA. This CDR3 has 14 amino acids. Source study methods: Quantification of nucleated cells was approximated via reference gene primer amplification. Some clones are missing from TCRdb's copy, which holds only in-frame ones; the method was immunoSEQ multiplex PCR. The DNA gave D and trimming, while V, J and clone size come from that table. Of about 94,000 clones in the sample, 80% to 85% were seen once. The sample consisted of peripheral blood. The chain uses TRBV7-2 and TRBJ2-4, with TRBD1 matching over 7 bases. The receptor's source is a man aged 55 to 70 with acute or convalescent COVID-19. The CDR3 spells CASSQGQWSDIQYF. The CDR3 region has the DNA TGTGCCAGCAGCCAGGGACAGTGGTCGGACATTCAGTACTTC.